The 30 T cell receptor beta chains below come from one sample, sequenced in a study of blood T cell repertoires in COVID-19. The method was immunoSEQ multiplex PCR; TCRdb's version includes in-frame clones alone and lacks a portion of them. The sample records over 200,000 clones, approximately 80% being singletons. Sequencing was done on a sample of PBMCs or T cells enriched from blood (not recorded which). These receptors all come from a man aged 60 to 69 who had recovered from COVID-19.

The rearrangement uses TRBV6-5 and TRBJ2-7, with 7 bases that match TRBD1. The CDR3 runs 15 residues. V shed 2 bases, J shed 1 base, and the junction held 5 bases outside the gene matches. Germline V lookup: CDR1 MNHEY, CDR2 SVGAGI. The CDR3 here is CASSYGPGGSYEQYF. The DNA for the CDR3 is TGTGCCAGCAGTTACGGCCCAGGGGGTTCCTACGAGCAGTACTTC.

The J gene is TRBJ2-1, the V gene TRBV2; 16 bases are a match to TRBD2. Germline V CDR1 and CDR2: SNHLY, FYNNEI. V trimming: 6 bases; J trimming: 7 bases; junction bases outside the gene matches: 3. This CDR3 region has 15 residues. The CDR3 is CASRGTSGGGNEQFF. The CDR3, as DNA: TGTGCCAGCAGAGGGACTAGCGGGGGGGGTAATGAGCAGTTCTTC.

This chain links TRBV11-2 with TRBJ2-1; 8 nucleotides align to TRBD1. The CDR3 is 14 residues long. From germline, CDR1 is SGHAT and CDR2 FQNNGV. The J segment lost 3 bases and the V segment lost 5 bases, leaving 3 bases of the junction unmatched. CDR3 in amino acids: CASSPTGVYNEQFF. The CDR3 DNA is TGTGCCAGCAGCCCGACAGGGGTCTACAATGAGCAGTTCTTC. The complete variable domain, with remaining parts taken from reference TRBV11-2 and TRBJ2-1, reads EAGVAQSPRYKIIEKRQSVAFWCNPISGHATLYWYQQILGQGPKLLIQFQNNGVVDDSQLPKDRFSAERLKGVDSTLKIQPAKLEDSAVYLCASSPTGVYNEQFFGPGTRLTVL.

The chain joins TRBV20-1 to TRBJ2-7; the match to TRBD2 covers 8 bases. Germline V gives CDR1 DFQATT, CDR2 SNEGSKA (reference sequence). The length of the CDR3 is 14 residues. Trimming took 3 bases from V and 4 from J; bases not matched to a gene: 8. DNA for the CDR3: TGCAGTGCTAGTGCCGGGGGGGAACCATACGAGCAGTACTTC. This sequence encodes CSASAGGEPYEQYF.

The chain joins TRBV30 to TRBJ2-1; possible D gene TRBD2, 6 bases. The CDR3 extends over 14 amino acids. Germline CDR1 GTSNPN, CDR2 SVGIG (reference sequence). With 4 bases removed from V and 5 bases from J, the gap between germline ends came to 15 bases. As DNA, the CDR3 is TGTGCCTGGAACGGAGGGGCAACACACAATGAGCAGTTCTTC. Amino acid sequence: CAWNGGATHNEQFF.

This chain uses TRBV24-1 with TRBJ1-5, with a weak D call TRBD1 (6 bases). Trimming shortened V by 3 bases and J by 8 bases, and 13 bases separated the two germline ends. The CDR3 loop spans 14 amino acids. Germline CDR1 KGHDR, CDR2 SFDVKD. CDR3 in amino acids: CATSDGDNREPQHF. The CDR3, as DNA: TGTGCCACCAGTGATGGGGATAACAGGGAGCCCCAGCATTTT.

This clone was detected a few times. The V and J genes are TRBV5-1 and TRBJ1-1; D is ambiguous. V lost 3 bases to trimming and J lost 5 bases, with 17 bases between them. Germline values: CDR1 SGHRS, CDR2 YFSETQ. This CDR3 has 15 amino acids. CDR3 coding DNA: TGCGCCAGCAGCTCTACGACGGAAGGAGTAACTGAAGCTTTCTTT. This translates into CASSSTTEGVTEAFF.

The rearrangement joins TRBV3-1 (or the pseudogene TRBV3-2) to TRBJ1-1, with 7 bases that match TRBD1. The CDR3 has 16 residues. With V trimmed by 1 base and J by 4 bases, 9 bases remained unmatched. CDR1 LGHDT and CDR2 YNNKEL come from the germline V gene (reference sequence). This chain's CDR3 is CASSQVGGFGRTEAFF. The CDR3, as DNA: TGTGCCAGCAGCCAAGTAGGGGGCTTCGGTCGCACTGAAGCTTTCTTT.

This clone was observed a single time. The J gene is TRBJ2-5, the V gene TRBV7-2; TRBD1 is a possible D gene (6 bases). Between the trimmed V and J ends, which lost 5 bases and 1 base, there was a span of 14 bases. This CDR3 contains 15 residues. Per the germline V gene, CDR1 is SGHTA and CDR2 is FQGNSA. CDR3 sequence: CASSVGAAFQETQYF. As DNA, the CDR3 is TGTGCCAGCAGCGTGGGGGCAGCCTTCCAAGAGACCCAGTACTTC.

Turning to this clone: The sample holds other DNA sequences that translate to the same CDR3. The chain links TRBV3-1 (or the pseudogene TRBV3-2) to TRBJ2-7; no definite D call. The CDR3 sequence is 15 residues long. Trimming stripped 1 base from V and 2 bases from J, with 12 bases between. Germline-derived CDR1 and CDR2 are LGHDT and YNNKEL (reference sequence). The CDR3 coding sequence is TGTGCCAGCAGCCAAGCGCCCGGAGAAGCCTACGAGCAGTACTTC. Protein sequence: CASSQAPGEAYEQYF.

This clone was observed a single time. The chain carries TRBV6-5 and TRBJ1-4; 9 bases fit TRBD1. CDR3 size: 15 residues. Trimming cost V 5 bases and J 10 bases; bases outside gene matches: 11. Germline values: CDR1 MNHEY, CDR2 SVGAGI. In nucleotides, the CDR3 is TGTGCCAGCAGTAACGGACAGGGGCGCTCCGGAAAACTGTTTTTT. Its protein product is CASSNGQGRSGKLFF.

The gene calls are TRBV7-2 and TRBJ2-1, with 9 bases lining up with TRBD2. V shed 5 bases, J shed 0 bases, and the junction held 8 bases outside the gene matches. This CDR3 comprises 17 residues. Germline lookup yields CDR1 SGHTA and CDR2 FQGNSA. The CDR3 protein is CASSHGAGGTSYNEQFF. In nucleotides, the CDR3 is TGTGCCAGCAGCCACGGCGCGGGGGGGACCTCCTACAATGAGCAGTTCTTC.

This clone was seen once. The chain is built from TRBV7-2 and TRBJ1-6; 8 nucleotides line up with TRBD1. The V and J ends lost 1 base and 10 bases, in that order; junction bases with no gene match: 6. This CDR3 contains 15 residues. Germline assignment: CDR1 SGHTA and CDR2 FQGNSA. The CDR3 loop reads CASSLGQGALSPLHF. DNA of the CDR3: TGTGCCAGCAGCTTAGGGCAGGGGGCCTTATCACCCCTCCACTTT.

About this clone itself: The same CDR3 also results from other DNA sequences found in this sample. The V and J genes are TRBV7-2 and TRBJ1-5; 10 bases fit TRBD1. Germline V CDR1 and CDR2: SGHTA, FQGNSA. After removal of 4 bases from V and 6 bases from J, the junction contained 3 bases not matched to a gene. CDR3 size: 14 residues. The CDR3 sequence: CASSSDRGTQPQHF. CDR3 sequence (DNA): TGTGCCAGCAGCTCGGACAGGGGGACTCAGCCCCAGCATTTT.

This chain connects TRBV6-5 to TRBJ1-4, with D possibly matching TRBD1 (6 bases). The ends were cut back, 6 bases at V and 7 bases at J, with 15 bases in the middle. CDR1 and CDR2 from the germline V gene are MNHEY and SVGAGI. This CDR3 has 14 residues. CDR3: CASRVRGKGEKLFF. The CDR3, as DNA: TGTGCCAGCAGGGTCAGGGGAAAAGGTGAAAAACTGTTTTTT.

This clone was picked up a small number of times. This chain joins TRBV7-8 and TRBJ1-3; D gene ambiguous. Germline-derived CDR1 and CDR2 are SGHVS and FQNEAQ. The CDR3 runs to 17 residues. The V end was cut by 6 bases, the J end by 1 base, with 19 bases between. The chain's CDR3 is CASRPTREFSSGNTIYF. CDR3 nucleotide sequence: TGTGCCAGCAGACCAACTAGGGAGTTTAGTTCTGGAAACACCATATATTTT.

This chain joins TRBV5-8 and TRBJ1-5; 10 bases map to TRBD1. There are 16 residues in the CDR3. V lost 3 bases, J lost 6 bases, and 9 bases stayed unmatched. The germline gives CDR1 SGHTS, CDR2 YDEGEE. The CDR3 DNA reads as TGTGCCAGCAGCTCTGACAGGACAGGGGGGGGTCAGCCCCAGCATTTT. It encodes CASSSDRTGGGQPQHF. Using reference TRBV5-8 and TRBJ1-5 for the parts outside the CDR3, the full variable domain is EAGVTQSPTHLIKTRGQQATLRCSPISGHTSVYWYQQALGLGLQFLLWYDEGEERNRGNFPPRFSGRQFPNYSSELNVNALELEDSALYLCASSSDRTGGGQPQHFGDGTRLSIL.

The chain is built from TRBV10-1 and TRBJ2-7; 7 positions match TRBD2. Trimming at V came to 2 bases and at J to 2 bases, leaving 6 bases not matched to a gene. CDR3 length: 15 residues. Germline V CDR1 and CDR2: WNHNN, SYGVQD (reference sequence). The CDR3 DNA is TGCGCCAGCAGTGAGGTTTTGGCGGGGGCCTACGAGCAGTACTTC. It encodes CASSEVLAGAYEQYF.

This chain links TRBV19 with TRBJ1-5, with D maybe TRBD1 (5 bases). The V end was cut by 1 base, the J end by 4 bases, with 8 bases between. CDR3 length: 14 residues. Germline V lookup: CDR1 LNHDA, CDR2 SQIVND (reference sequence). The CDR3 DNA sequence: TGTGCCAGTAGTATAGGACAGAAAAATCAGCCCCAGCATTTT. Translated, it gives CASSIGQKNQPQHF.

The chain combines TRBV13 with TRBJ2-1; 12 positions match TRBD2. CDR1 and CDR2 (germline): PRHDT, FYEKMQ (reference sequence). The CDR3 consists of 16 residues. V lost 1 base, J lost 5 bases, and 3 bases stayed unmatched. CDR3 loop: CASSLALAGGNNEQFF. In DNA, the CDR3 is TGTGCCAGCAGCTTAGCTCTAGCGGGGGGGAACAATGAGCAGTTCTTC.

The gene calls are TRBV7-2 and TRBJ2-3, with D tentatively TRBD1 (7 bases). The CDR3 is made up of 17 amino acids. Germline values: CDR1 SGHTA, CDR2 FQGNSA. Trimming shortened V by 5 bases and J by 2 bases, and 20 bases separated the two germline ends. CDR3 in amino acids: CASSRKGQGGLTDTQYF. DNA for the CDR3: TGTGCCAGCAGCAGAAAAGGGCAGGGGGGACTCACAGATACGCAGTATTTT.

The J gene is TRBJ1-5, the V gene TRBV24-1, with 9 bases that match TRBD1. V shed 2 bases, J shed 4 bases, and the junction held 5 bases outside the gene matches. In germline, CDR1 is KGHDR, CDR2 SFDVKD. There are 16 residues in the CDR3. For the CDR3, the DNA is TGTGCCACCAGTGATTCGGGACAGGGATTAAATCAGCCCCAGCATTTT. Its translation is CATSDSGQGLNQPQHF.

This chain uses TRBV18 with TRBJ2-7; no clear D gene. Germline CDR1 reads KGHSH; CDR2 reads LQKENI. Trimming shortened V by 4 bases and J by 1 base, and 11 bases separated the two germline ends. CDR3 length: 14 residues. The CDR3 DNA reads TGTGCCAGCTCACTTCAACATGTTTCCTACGAGCAGTACTTC. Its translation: CASSLQHVSYEQYF.

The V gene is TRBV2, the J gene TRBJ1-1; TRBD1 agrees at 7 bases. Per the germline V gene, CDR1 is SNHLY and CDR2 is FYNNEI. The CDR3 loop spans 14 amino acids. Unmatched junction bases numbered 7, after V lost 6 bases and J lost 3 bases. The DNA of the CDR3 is TGTGCCAGCAGCATAGGGGGCGGCGACACTGAAGCTTTCTTT. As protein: CASSIGGGDTEAFF.

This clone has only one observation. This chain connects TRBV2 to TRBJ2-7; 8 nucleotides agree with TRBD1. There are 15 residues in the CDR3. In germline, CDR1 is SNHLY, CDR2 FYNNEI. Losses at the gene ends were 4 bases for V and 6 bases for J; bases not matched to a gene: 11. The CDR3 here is CASSVLGQGISEQYF. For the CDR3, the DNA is TGTGCCAGCAGTGTCCTAGGACAGGGCATTTCCGAGCAGTACTTC.

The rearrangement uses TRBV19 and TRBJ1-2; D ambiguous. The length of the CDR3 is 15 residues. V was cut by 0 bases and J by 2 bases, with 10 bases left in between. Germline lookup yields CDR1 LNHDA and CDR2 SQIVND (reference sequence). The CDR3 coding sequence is TGTGCCAGTAGTATAGATCGAGACGGGAACTATGGCTACACCTTC. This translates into CASSIDRDGNYGYTF.

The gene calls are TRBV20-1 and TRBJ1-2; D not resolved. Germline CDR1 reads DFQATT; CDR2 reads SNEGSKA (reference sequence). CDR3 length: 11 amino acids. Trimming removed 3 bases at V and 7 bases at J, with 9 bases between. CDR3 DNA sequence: TGCAGTGCTAGGCAGGAGGTTGGCTACACCTTC. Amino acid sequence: CSARQEVGYTF.

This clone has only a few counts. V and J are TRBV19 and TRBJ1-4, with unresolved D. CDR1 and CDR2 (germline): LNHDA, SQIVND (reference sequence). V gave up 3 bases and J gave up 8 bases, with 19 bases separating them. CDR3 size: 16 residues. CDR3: CASSIAGGEPGEKLFF. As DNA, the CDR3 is TGTGCCAGTAGTATCGCGGGTGGGGAGCCGGGGGAAAAACTGTTTTTT.

The CDR3 DNA reads TGTGCCAGCAGTTTCCAGGGGTCCCACGAGCAGTACTTC. Translation gives CASSFQGSHEQYF. The V call is TRBV27, the J call TRBJ2-7, with TRBD1 as a possible D gene (6 bases). Germline V gives CDR1 MNHEY, CDR2 SMNVEV (reference sequence). This CDR3 region has 13 residues. Trimming took 3 bases from V and 5 from J, leaving 11 bases between them.

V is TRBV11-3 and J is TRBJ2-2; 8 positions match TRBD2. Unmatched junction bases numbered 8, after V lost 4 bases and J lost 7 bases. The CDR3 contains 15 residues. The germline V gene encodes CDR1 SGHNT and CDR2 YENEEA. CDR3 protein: CASSSGTRFGGELFF. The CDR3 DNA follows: TGTGCCAGCAGCTCCGGGACTAGATTTGGCGGGGAGCTGTTTTTT.